The clone carrying this T cell receptor (beta chain) was observed a handful of times. What it recognizes is unknown. Expressed TCRB transcripts were sequenced because the entire RNA isolate underwent reverse transcription. The table came from immunoSEQ multiplex PCR; TCRdb's copy has only in-frame clones and leaves some out. The table lists under 300,000 clones, 9.5% to 13% of them singletons. These data are taken from a study of beta chain features in type 1 diabetes. Findings and caveats of the study: PCR might favor shorter templates, equally in patients and controls. The study found fewer insertions and more deletions at VDJ junctions in type 1 diabetes patients. Type 1 diabetes patients had moderately but significantly shorter TCRB CDR3s in all four CD4+ subsets.

Via the markers CD45RO/CCR7/CD25/CD127/CD95/CD27, stem cell-like memory, regulatory, central memory and naive CD4+ cells were sorted. Unmatched junction bases numbered 1, after V lost 2 bases and J lost 7 bases. The CDR3 has 13 amino acids. Per germline, CDR1 PRHDT and CDR2 FYEKMQ (reference sequence). The sample consisted of naive CD4+ T cells from blood. This rearrangement joins TRBV13 to TRBJ1-3; 8 positions match TRBD1. The clonotype comes from a man aged 25 to 40 with type 1 diabetes. Written as DNA, the CDR3 is TGTGCCAGCAGCTTAAGGGACAGGAACACCATATATTTT. Residues: CASSLRDRNTIYF.